These 27 T cell receptor beta chains were sequenced from one sample in a study of identical twins. In TCRdb, the 5' RACE reads were re-called with MiXCR into one record per CDR3 protein. Of about 520,000 distinct CDR3 sequences in the sample, roughly a fifth were seen once. This same sample was also taken into another study, of T cells expressing NK-cell markers.

Specimen: CD4+ T cells sorted from blood. These receptors all come from a woman aged 18 to 35 in good health.

This clonotype showed up just a few times. This chain joins TRBV10-3 and TRBJ2-2, with D possibly TRBD1 on 7 matching bases. V was trimmed by 4 bases and J by 3 bases, leaving 18 bases between them. Germline assignment: CDR1 ENHRY and CDR2 SYGVKD. The CDR3 has 17 residues. The CDR3 nucleotides are TGTGCCATCAGTGCTTGGAGGGGGCAGTCGGACACCGGGGAGCTGTTTTTT. Encoded protein: CAISAWRGQSDTGELFF.

The V gene is TRBV10-2, the J gene TRBJ2-1; a possible D gene is TRBD1 (6 bases). The CDR3 extends over 21 amino acids. CDR1 and CDR2 (germline): WSHSY, SAAADI. V lost 1 base, J lost 2 bases, and 27 bases lay in between. CDR3 sequence reads: CASSEWVRTGQRAVAYNEQFF. The CDR3 nucleotides are TGCGCCAGCAGTGAGTGGGTCCGAACAGGGCAACGGGCCGTCGCCTACAATGAGCAGTTCTTC.

This chain uses TRBV20-1 with TRBJ1-2; D remains ambiguous. Per the germline V gene, CDR1 is DFQATT and CDR2 is SNEGSKA (reference sequence). The CDR3 has 13 residues. V lost 5 bases to trimming and J lost 4 bases, with 14 bases between them. Here the CDR3 reads CSAPPGRTYGYTF. The CDR3 DNA reads as TGCAGTGCTCCCCCCGGCAGGACCTATGGCTACACCTTC.

This clonotype was recorded many times. This chain uses TRBV5-6 with TRBJ2-2; the D is unclear. V dropped 4 bases and J dropped 4 bases, with 11 bases sitting between them. This CDR3 has 14 residues. Germline V gives CDR1 SGHDT, CDR2 YYEEEE. CDR3 sequence (DNA): TGTGCCAGCAGCCCTCGCCCGGGCACCGGGGAGCTGTTTTTT. Amino acid sequence: CASSPRPGTGELFF.

Only a few counts were recorded for this clonotype. The J gene is TRBJ1-1, the V gene TRBV6-1; maybe TRBD1 (5 bases). This CDR3 is 14 amino acids long. The germline V gene encodes CDR1 MNHNS and CDR2 SASEGT. V was clipped by 6 bases and J by 7 bases, with 18 bases between them. CDR3 nucleotide sequence: TGTGCCAGCAGCTCCCTCCTCGGAACAGGTGAAGCTTTCTTT. This translates into CASSSLLGTGEAFF.

This clonotype appeared a few times. The chain carries TRBV12-5 and TRBJ2-5; D is perhaps TRBD1 (5 bases). This CDR3 has 13 amino acids. V gave up 2 bases and J gave up 5 bases, with 9 bases separating them. Germline lookup yields CDR1 LGHNT and CDR2 FRNRAP. The CDR3 sequence: CASGLPTAETQYF. CDR3 nucleotides: TGTGCTAGTGGTTTGCCGACAGCGGAGACCCAGTACTTC. Looking up the rest from reference TRBV12-5 and TRBJ2-5 gives the full variable domain: DARVTQTPRHKVTEMGQEVTMRCQPILGHNTVFWYRQTMMQGLELLAYFRNRAPLDDSGMPKDRFSAEMPDATLATLKIQPSEPRDSAVYFCASGLPTAETQYFGPGTRLLVL.

The chain employs TRBV12-3 or TRBV12-4 and TRBJ2-1; either TRBD1 or TRBD2 may fit D (5 bases each). The V gene lost 10 bases and the J gene lost 6 bases, with 19 bases spanning the gap. The CDR3 is 14 amino acids. Here the CDR3 DNA reads TGTGCCATCGCGGACGGGACGAGCTCCAATGAGCAGTTCTTC. It translates to CAIADGTSSNEQFF.

This clonotype was found a few times. This chain uses TRBV20-1 with TRBJ2-2; 7 nucleotides line up with TRBD1. The V gene end was trimmed by 3 bases and the J gene end by 4 bases; junction bases not matched to a gene: 5. Germline loops: CDR1 DFQATT, CDR2 SNEGSKA (reference sequence). CDR3 length: 14 amino acids. This CDR3 reads CSARRQGTTGELFF. CDR3 sequence (DNA): TGCAGTGCTAGGCGACAGGGAACCACCGGGGAGCTGTTTTTT.

This clonotype occurred many times. The chain joins TRBV20-1 to TRBJ2-5; a possible D gene is TRBD2 (5 bases). V shed 0 bases and J shed 4 bases, with 12 bases lying between them. Germline lookup yields CDR1 DFQATT and CDR2 SNEGSKA (reference sequence). CDR3 length equals 14 residues. The CDR3 bases are TGCAGTGCTAGAGAGGATCTAGCAACAGAGACCCAGTACTTC. Its protein is CSAREDLATETQYF.

This clonotype was seen a handful of times. This chain uses TRBV13 with TRBJ2-1; 14 bases align to TRBD2. Per the germline V gene, CDR1 is PRHDT and CDR2 is FYEKMQ (reference sequence). The junction had 7 bases not matched to a gene; V was cut back by 5 bases and J by 4 bases. The CDR3 extends over 17 amino acids. DNA for the CDR3: TGTGCCAGCAGCCCCCGACTAGCGGGGGGGTCTTACAATGAGCAGTTCTTC. Its protein is CASSPRLAGGSYNEQFF.

The genes are TRBV7-9 and TRBJ1-1; tentative D call: TRBD1 (5 bases). CDR1 and CDR2 from the germline V gene are SEHNR and FQNEAQ (reference sequence). Trimming pared 4 bases from V and 2 bases from J, leaving 8 bases between. The CDR3 sequence is 13 residues long. The CDR3 protein is CASSSTDNTEAFF. Here the CDR3 DNA reads TGTGCCAGCAGCTCGACAGATAACACTGAAGCTTTCTTT.

The chain uses TRBV18 and TRBJ2-7; 8 nucleotides agree with TRBD2. The germline V gene encodes CDR1 KGHSH and CDR2 LQKENI. There are 21 residues in the CDR3. V gave up 3 bases and J gave up 4 bases; unmatched junction bases: 26. CDR3 sequence reads: CASSPLKLSGTTLSGGYEQYF. The CDR3 DNA reads TGTGCCAGCTCACCTCTGAAGTTATCGGGGACGACCCTAAGCGGGGGATACGAGCAGTACTTC.

This clonotype was observed a handful of times. An end of the junction differs from the germline gene, which may be a read error. The rearrangement joins TRBV11-3 to TRBJ2-4, with 7 bases fitting TRBD1. The CDR3 consists of 14 residues. The germline V gene has CDR1 SGHNT and CDR2 YENEEA. CDR3 nucleotide sequence: TGTGCCAGCAGCTTAGGAACGAGACAGGGCCGGGTATGCTTC. The encoded protein is CASSLGTRQGRVCF. Together with reference TRBV11-3 and TRBJ2-4, the CDR3 gives the full variable domain: EAGVVQSPRYKIIEKKQPVAFWCNPISGHNTLYWYLQNLGQGPELLIRYENEEAVDDSQLPKDRFSAERLKGVDSTLKIQPAELGDSAVYLCASSLGTRQGRVCFGAGTRLSVL.

V is TRBV4-3 and J is TRBJ2-1; 7 bases line up with TRBD2. CDR1 LGHNA and CDR2 YSLEER come from the germline V gene. This CDR3 has 15 residues. Unmatched junction bases numbered 8, after V lost 0 bases and J lost 9 bases. The DNA for the CDR3 is TGCGCCAGCAGCCAAGACGGGGGGACCGTGGGTGAGCAGTTCTTC. This encodes CASSQDGGTVGEQFF.

A few counts support this clonotype. V usage is TRBV3-1 and J usage is TRBJ2-7, with a possible D match to TRBD2 (6 bases). The CDR3 length is 15 residues. V shed 6 bases and J shed 7 bases, with 22 bases lying between them. Germline loops: CDR1 LGHDT, CDR2 YNNKEL (reference sequence). CDR3 protein: CASSRRATQLGEQYF. DNA for the CDR3: TGTGCCAGCAGTCGGAGGGCCACCCAGCTGGGAGAGCAGTACTTC.

This clonotype was seen a handful of times. The V gene is TRBV12-3 or TRBV12-4, the J gene TRBJ2-7, with TRBD2 identical over 10 bases. The CDR3 is 16 amino acids. Trimming took 4 bases from V and 5 from J; bases not matched to a gene: 11. The chain's CDR3 is CASSSPAGGLLDEQYF. As DNA, the CDR3 is TGTGCCAGCAGTTCCCCAGCGGGGGGGCTGTTGGACGAGCAGTACTTC.

The genes are TRBV10-3 and TRBJ2-7; no clear D gene. V lost 10 bases and J lost 4, with 11 bases in between. This CDR3 is 11 amino acids long. The germline V gene has CDR1 ENHRY and CDR2 SYGVKD. CDR3 region: CATGPEYEQYF. DNA for the CDR3: TGTGCCACCGGGCCCGAATACGAGCAGTACTTC.

This clonotype was found many times. The rearrangement joins TRBV12-3 or TRBV12-4 to TRBJ2-3; no reliable D call. The CDR3 length is 12 residues. V dropped 6 bases and J dropped 4 bases, with 8 bases sitting between them. CDR3 nucleotide sequence: TGTGCCAGCAGCCGACACGCAGATACGCAGTATTTT. This encodes CASSRHADTQYF.

This clonotype was observed a few times. This chain joins TRBV20-1 and TRBJ2-7; possibly TRBD1 or TRBD2 for D (5 bases each). Germline values: CDR1 DFQATT, CDR2 SNEGSKA (reference sequence). V lost 5 bases and J 1 base, leaving 15 bases between the germline ends. The CDR3 consists of 14 residues. CDR3 sequence reads: CSAPKGTGSYEQYF. In DNA form, the CDR3 reads TGCAGTGCTCCCAAAGGGACGGGTTCCTACGAGCAGTACTTC.

The CDR3, as DNA: TGCGCCAGCAGCTTGGTGGGCTGGGGCTACACCTTC. Amino acids: CASSLVGWGYTF. The genes are TRBV5-1 and TRBJ1-2, with unresolved D. CDR1 is SGHRS, CDR2 YFSETQ, per germline. The ends were cut back, 0 bases at V and 8 bases at J, with 8 bases in the middle. The CDR3 is made up of 12 amino acids. The complete variable domain, with remaining parts taken from reference TRBV5-1 and TRBJ1-2, reads KAGVTQTPRYLIKTRGQQVTLSCSPISGHRSVSWYQQTPGQGLQFLFEYFSETQRNKGNFPGRFSGRQFSNSRSEMNVSTLELGDSALYLCASSLVGWGYTFGSGTRLTVV.

The rearrangement uses TRBV5-1 and TRBJ1-2, with 8 nucleotides matching TRBD1. Germline values: CDR1 SGHRS, CDR2 YFSETQ. This CDR3 contains 15 residues. V shed 0 bases, J shed 6 bases, and the junction held 7 bases outside the gene matches. DNA for the CDR3: TGCGCCAGCAGCTTGGAAACAGGGGGAGTTGATGGCTACACCTTC. The encoded protein is CASSLETGGVDGYTF. Supplemented by reference TRBV5-1 and TRBJ1-2, the full variable domain reads KAGVTQTPRYLIKTRGQQVTLSCSPISGHRSVSWYQQTPGQGLQFLFEYFSETQRNKGNFPGRFSGRQFSNSRSEMNVSTLELGDSALYLCASSLETGGVDGYTFGSGTRLTVV.

This clonotype was detected only a few times. The chain links TRBV6-5 to TRBJ2-7, with 9 bases fitting TRBD1. CDR1 and CDR2 from the germline V gene are MNHEY and SVGAGI. CDR3 length: 15 residues. V was clipped by 0 bases and J by 5 bases; unmatched bases: 5. The CDR3 region is CASSYSRDRADEQYF. The CDR3 nucleotides are TGTGCCAGCAGTTACTCAAGGGACAGGGCCGACGAGCAGTACTTC.

The rearrangement links TRBV18 to TRBJ2-2, with D uncertain. Between the trimmed V and J ends, which lost 0 bases and 3 bases, there was a span of 5 bases. CDR1 is KGHSH, CDR2 LQKENI, per germline. CDR3 length equals 14 residues. The CDR3 loop is CASSPPSYTGELFF. The DNA of the CDR3 is TGTGCCAGCTCACCACCGAGTTACACCGGGGAGCTGTTTTTT.

This clonotype was counted a few times. The rearrangement links TRBV30 to TRBJ2-7; TRBD2 matches at 7 bases. Per the germline V gene, CDR1 is GTSNPN and CDR2 is SVGIG (reference sequence). Trimming at V came to 8 bases and at J to 5 bases, leaving 9 bases not matched to a gene. The CDR3 loop spans 12 amino acids. The CDR3 nucleotides are TGTGCCGGGATATCTAGCGGCCACGAGCAGTACTTC. Residues: CAGISSGHEQYF. The full variable domain, in which reference TRBV30 and TRBJ2-7 provide the parts outside the CDR3, is SQTIHQWPATLVQPVGSPLSLECTVEGTSNPNLYWYRQAAGRGLQLLFYSVGIGQISSEVPQNLSASRPQDRQFILSSKKLLLSDSGFYLCAGISSGHEQYFGPGTRLTVT.

This clonotype has a handful of counts. This chain connects TRBV18 to TRBJ2-5; TRBD1 might be the D (6 bases). V shed 2 bases and J shed 1 base, with 11 bases lying between them. Germline CDR1 reads KGHSH; CDR2 reads LQKENI. This CDR3 comprises 15 residues. CDR3 DNA sequence: TGTGCCAGCTCACCAACCGCAGGGGTCCAAGAGACCCAGTACTTC. Protein sequence: CASSPTAGVQETQYF. Full variable domain (rest looked up from reference TRBV18 and TRBJ2-5): NAGVMQNPRHLVRRRGQEARLRCSPMKGHSHVYWYRQLPEEGLKFMVYLQKENIIDESGMPKERFSAEFPKEGPSILRIQQVVRGDSAAYFCASSPTAGVQETQYFGPGTRLLVL.

The chain recombines TRBV9 with TRBJ1-6; tentatively, D is TRBD1 (6 bases). V was trimmed by 0 bases and J by 8 bases, leaving 12 bases between them. Germline V lookup: CDR1 SGDLS, CDR2 YYNGEE. The CDR3 has 15 amino acids. The CDR3 coding sequence is TGTGCCAGCAGCGTAGATTGGGGGCTAGATTCACCCCTCCACTTT. Translating it yields CASSVDWGLDSPLHF. Using reference TRBV9 and TRBJ1-6 for the parts outside the CDR3, the full variable domain is DSGVTQTPKHLITATGQRVTLRCSPRSGDLSVYWYQQSLDQGLQFLIQYYNGEERAKGNILERFSAQQFPDLHSELNLSSLELGDSALYFCASSVDWGLDSPLHFGNGTRLTVT.

The sample holds a few counts of this clonotype. The chain has TRBV5-1 and TRBJ2-3; the D is unclear. Trimming took off 2 bases at V and 0 bases at J, with 16 bases between the two ends. The CDR3 has 17 amino acids. Germline V gene sequence: CDR1 SGHRS, CDR2 YFSETQ. The chain's CDR3 is CASSLPFDSLSTDTQYF. The CDR3 DNA follows: TGCGCCAGCAGCTTACCATTCGACTCCTTGAGCACAGATACGCAGTATTTT.